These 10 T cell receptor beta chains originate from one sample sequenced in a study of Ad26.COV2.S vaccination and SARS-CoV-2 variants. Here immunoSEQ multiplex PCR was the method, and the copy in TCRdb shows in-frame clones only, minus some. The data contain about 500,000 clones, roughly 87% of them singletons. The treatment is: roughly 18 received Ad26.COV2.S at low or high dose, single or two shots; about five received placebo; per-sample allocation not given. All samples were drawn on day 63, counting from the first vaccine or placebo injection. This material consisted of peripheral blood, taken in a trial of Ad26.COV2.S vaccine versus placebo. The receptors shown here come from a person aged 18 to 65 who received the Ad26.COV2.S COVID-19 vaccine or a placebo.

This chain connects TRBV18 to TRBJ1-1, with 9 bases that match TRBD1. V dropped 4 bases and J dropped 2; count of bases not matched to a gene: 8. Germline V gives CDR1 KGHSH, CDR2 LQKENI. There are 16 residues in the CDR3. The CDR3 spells CASSLRDRDVNTEAFF. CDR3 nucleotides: TGTGCCAGCTCACTCCGGGACAGGGACGTTAACACTGAAGCTTTCTTT.

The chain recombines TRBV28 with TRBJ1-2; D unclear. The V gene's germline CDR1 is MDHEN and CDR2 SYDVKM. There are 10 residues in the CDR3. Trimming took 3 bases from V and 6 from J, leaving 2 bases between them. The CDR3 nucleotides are TGTGCCAGCAGTTTTAATGGCTACACCTTC. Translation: CASSFNGYTF.

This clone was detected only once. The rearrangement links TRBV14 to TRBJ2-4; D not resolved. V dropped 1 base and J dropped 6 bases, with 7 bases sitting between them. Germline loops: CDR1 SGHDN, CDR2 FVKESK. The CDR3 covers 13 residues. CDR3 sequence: CASSQVPGNIQYF. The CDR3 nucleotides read TGTGCCAGCAGCCAAGTTCCGGGAAACATTCAGTACTTC.

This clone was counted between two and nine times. This chain's CDR3 is CASSNYMNTEAFF. As DNA, the CDR3 is TGTGCCAGCAGCAACTATATGAACACTGAAGCTTTCTTT. J is TRBJ1-1 and V is TRBV7-9, with D hard to call. The V end was cut by 5 bases, the J end by 0 bases, with 7 bases between. Germline V gives CDR1 SEHNR, CDR2 FQNEAQ (reference sequence). The CDR3 runs 13 residues.

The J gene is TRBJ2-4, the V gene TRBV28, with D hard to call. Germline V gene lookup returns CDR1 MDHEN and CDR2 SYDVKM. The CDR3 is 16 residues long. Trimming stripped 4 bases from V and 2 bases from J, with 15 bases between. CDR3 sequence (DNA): TGTGCCAGCAGTTCTGTTTGGTTAGGGTCCAAAAACATTCAGTACTTC. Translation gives CASSSVWLGSKNIQYF.

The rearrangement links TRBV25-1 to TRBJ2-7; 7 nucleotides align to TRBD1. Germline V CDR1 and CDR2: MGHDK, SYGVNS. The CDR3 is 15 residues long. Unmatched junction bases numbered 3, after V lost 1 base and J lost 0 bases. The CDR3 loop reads CASSESGTASYEQYF. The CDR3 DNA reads TGTGCCAGCAGTGAATCCGGGACAGCCTCCTACGAGCAGTACTTC.

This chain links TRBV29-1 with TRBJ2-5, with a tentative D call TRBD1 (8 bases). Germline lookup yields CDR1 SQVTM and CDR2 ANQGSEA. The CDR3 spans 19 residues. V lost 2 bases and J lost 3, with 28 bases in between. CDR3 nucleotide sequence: TGCAGCGTTGAAATACCAGGGGGCCCGTGGGGGGGCGTCGAAGAGACCCAGTACTTC. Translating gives CSVEIPGGPWGGVEETQYF. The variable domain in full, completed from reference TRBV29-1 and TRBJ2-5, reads SAVISQKPSRDICQRGTSLTIQCQVDSQVTMMFWYRQQPGQSLTLIATANQGSEATYESGFVIDKFPISRPNLTFSTLTVSNMSPEDSSIYLCSVEIPGGPWGGVEETQYFGPGTRLLVL.

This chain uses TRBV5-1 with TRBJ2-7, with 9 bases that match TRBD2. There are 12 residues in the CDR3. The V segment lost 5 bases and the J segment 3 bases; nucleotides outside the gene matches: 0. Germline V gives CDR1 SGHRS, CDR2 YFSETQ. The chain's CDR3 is CASRRGGYEQYF. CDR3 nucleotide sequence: TGCGCCAGCAGGCGGGGGGGCTACGAGCAGTACTTC.

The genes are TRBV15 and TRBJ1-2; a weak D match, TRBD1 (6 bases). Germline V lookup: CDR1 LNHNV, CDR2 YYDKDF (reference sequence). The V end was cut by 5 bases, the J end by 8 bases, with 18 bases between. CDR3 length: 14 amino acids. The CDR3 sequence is CATSGRFTGSGYTF. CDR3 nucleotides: TGTGCCACCAGCGGACGATTCACAGGGTCGGGCTACACCTTC.

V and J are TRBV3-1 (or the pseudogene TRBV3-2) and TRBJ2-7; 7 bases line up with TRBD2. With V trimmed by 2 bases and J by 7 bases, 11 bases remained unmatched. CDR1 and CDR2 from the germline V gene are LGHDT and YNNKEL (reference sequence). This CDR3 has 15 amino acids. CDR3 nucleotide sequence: TGTGCCAGCAGCCAAATGACCATTTCGGGAGGAGAGCAGTACTTC. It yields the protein CASSQMTISGGEQYF.